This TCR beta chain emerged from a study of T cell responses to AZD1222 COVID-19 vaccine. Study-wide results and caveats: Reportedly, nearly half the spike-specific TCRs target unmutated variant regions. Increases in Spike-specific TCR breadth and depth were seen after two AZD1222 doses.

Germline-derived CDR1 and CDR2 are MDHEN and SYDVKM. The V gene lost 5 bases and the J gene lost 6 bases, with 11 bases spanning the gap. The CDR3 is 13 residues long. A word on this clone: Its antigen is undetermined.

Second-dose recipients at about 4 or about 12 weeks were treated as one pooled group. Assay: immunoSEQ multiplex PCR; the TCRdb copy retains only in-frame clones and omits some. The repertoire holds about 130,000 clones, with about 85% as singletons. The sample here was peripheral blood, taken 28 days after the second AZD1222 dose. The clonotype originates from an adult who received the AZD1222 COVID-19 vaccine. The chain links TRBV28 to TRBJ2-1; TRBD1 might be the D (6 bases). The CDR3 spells CASSGNRVNEQFF. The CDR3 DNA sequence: TGTGCCAGCAGTGGGAACAGGGTCAATGAGCAGTTCTTC.